By share of the sample, the clone carrying this T cell receptor beta chain is medium-sized. This sample was taken from a study of T cell repertoires in aging, cancer and after chemotherapy. Overall study context: Pre- and post-chemotherapy samples were paired from chronic lymphocytic leukemia patients treated with fludarabine- or bendamustine-based regimens.

Amplification of TCR beta used genomic DNA extracted from peripheral blood. This CDR3 region has 16 residues. V lost 0 bases, J lost 0 bases, and 14 bases lay in between. Germline V CDR1 and CDR2: GTSNPN, SVGIG (reference sequence). A mixed TRB-A/B primer pool amplified rearranged TRB by multiplex touch-down PCR. MiXCR, applied by TCRdb to the multiplex PCR reads, yields one record per CDR3 protein. Of about 980 distinct CDR3 sequences detected, 25% to 30% appear once; the ten largest clones hold 40% to 45%. The gene calls are TRBV30 and TRBJ1-1; no clear D. The TCR sequence derives from a human donor with a blood cancer. The source material was blood. The CDR3 spells CAWSVQATVMNTEAFF. The CDR3 DNA reads TGTGCCTGGAGTGTACAAGCTACGGTGATGAACACTGAAGCTTTCTTT.